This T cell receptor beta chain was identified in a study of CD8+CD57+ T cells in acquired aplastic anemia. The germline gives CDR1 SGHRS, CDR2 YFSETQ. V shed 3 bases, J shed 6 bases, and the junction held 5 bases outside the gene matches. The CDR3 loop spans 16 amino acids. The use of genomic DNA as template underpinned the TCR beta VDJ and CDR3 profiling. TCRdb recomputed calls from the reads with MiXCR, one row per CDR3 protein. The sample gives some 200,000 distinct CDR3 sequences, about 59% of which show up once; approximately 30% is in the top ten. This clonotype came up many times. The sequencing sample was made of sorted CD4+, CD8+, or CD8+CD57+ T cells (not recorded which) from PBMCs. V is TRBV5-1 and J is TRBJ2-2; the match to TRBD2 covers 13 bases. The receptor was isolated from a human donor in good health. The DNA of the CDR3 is TGCGCCAGCAGCTGGGGGACTAGCGGGACCCCCGGGGAGCTGTTTTTT. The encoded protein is CASSWGTSGTPGELFF.